These 14 T cell receptor beta chains were sequenced from one sample in a study of neurological immune-mediated disorders. Each CDR3 protein is one row after TCRdb ran MiXCR on the 5' RACE reads. The sample holds more than 75,000 distinct CDR3 sequences, under 4.5% seen once. Material for sequencing was PBMCs. The receptor source for this set is a woman aged 50 to 60 with multiple sclerosis.

The sample holds a few counts of this clonotype. This may stem from a read error, because a much larger clone lies one nucleotide away. The V call is TRBV20-1, the J call TRBJ1-2; D gene ambiguous. CDR3 size: 16 residues. In germline, CDR1 is DFQATT, CDR2 SNEGSKA (reference sequence). The V gene lost 0 bases and the J gene lost 3 bases, with 17 bases spanning the gap. The CDR3 loop is CSARDHRGRDHYGYTF. The CDR3 nucleotides read TGCAGTGCTAGAGATCACCGTGGGAGGGATCACTATGGCTACACCTTC.

This clonotype has a handful of counts. V is TRBV7-6 and J is TRBJ1-1, with D perhaps TRBD1 (5 bases). The CDR3 has 15 residues. CDR1 SGHVS and CDR2 FNYEAQ come from the germline V gene. The ends were cut back, 4 bases at V and 7 bases at J, with 19 bases in the middle. CDR3 sequence: CASSSLAAGPGEAFF. CDR3 nucleotide sequence: TGTGCCAGCAGCTCCCTTGCGGCGGGACCCGGTGAAGCTTTCTTT.

This clonotype occurred many times. The CDR3 sequence is CASSPQTTSYEQYF. The CDR3 coding sequence is TGTGCCAGCTCACCACAGACGACCTCCTACGAGCAGTACTTC. The chain employs TRBV18 and TRBJ2-7; the D is unclear. The CDR3 extends over 14 amino acids. Germline CDR1 is KGHSH and CDR2 is LQKENI. V gave up 1 base and J gave up 0 bases, with 7 bases separating them.

This clonotype has at least ten counts. The chain employs TRBV12-3 or TRBV12-4 and TRBJ2-2, with D hard to call. There are 15 residues in the CDR3. The V end was cut by 7 bases, the J end by 7 bases, with 19 bases between. CDR3 in amino acids: CASTLTPLMGGELFF. The DNA of the CDR3 is TGTGCCAGCACCCTCACTCCCCTTATGGGCGGGGAGCTGTTTTTT.

This clonotype was picked up many times. CDR3 sequence (DNA): TGTGCCAGCAGTTTAGGGGGTCGGGTTGGTCCTCAAGAGACCCAGTACTTC. Its protein is CASSLGGRVGPQETQYF. The chain has TRBV27 and TRBJ2-5; D may match TRBD1 or TRBD2 (5 bases each). Deletions cut 2 bases from V and 2 bases from J, with 18 bases between. Germline V gene sequence: CDR1 MNHEY, CDR2 SMNVEV (reference sequence). This CDR3 is built from 17 residues.

This clonotype was detected many times. The chain links TRBV5-1 to TRBJ2-7; D gene ambiguous. Germline V gene lookup returns CDR1 SGHRS and CDR2 YFSETQ. The V end was cut by 2 bases, the J end by 2 bases, with 11 bases between. The CDR3 is 14 amino acids. The CDR3 nucleotides read TGCGCCAGCAGCTTAGGGCAGGATCCCTACGAGCAGTACTTC. It specifies CASSLGQDPYEQYF.

There are many counts of this clonotype. The chain couples TRBV12-3 or TRBV12-4 to TRBJ2-7, with D perhaps matching TRBD1 or TRBD2 (5 bases each). The CDR3 contains 14 residues. The V and J ends lost 0 bases and 4 bases respectively, with 10 bases between them. The CDR3 coding sequence is TGTGCCAGCAGTTTAGCGGGACGAGGGTACGAGCAGTACTTC. Encoded protein: CASSLAGRGYEQYF.

This clonotype was found many times. DNA for the CDR3: TGCGCCAGCAGCCAAGAGGGGGGGACTAGCGGGTACTTC. Translating gives CASSQEGGTSGYF. J is TRBJ2-7 and V is TRBV4-1; 11 bases match TRBD2. The trim removed 0 bases at V and 12 bases at J, leaving 4 bases unmatched. The V gene's germline CDR1 is MGHRA and CDR2 YSYEKL. This CDR3 is 13 amino acids long.

This clonotype has ten or more counts. The rearrangement links TRBV7-2 to TRBJ1-1; tentatively, D is TRBD1 (5 bases). Trimming took 0 bases from V and 1 from J, leaving 9 bases between them. The V gene's germline CDR1 is SGHTA and CDR2 FQGNSA. The CDR3 contains 15 residues. DNA for the CDR3: TGTGCCAGCAGCTTAGCAATCCAGGGGAACACTGAAGCTTTCTTT. This translates into CASSLAIQGNTEAFF.

This clonotype was recorded once. A much larger clone is a single base away; this may be a read error. The chain has TRBV5-1 and TRBJ2-7, with TRBD1 as a possible D gene (5 bases). The CDR3 is 13 residues long. Germline V CDR1 and CDR2: SGHRS, YFSETQ. DNA for the CDR3: TGCGCCAGCAGTCCAGGGATGGGTTACGCGCAGTACTTC. Translating gives CASSPGMGYAQYF.

In this sample, this clonotype turned up many times. The chain is built from TRBV9 and TRBJ2-3; D is undetermined. Looked up from germline, CDR1 is SGDLS and CDR2 is YYNGEE. This CDR3 spans 14 amino acids. V lost 0 bases, J lost 2 bases, and 7 bases lay in between. For the CDR3, the DNA is TGTGCCAGCAGCGTAGGTCGGGTCACAGATACGCAGTATTTT. Its translation is CASSVGRVTDTQYF.

This clonotype was picked up a small number of times. A read error may account for a junction end that differs from germline. This chain uses TRBV7-9 with TRBJ1-2; 7 nucleotides align to TRBD1. This CDR3 has 12 amino acids. CDR1 SEHNR and CDR2 FQNEAQ come from the germline V gene (reference sequence). CDR3 DNA sequence: TGTGACAGCAGCACAGGGGTCTTCGGGTGCACCTTC. It specifies CDSSTGVFGCTF.

This clonotype occurred many times. This sequence joins TRBV4-2 and TRBJ2-7, with 8 positions matching TRBD2. V shed 0 bases, J shed 0 bases, and the junction held 10 bases outside the gene matches. CDR3 length: 18 amino acids. Germline-derived CDR1 and CDR2 are LGHNA and YNFKEQ. The CDR3 loop reads CASSQDMAGGPSSYEQYF. Written as DNA, the CDR3 is TGTGCCAGCAGCCAAGATATGGCGGGGGGTCCTAGCTCCTACGAGCAGTACTTC.

At least ten counts were recorded for this clonotype. The chain joins TRBV20-1 to TRBJ1-1; D is perhaps TRBD1 (6 bases). V gave up 6 bases and J gave up 3 bases, with 11 bases separating them. The CDR3 contains 12 residues. CDR1 and CDR2 from the germline V gene are DFQATT and SNEGSKA (reference sequence). CDR3 amino acids: CSANKGDTEAFF. CDR3 DNA: TGCAGTGCAAACAAGGGGGACACTGAAGCTTTCTTT.